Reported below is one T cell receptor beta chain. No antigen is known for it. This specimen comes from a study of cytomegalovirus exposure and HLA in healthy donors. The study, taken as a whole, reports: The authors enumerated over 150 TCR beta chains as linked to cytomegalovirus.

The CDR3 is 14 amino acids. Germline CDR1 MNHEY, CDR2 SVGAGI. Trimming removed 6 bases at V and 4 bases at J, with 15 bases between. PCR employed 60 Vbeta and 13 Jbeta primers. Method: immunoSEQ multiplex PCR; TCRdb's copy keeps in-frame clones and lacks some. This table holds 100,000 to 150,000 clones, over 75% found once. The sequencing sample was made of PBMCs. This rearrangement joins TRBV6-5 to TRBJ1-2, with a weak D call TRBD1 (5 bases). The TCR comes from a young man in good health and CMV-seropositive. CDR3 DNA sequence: TGTGCCAGCAGGTGGGGGGGAATCTCCTATGGCTACACCTTC. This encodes CASRWGGISYGYTF.